A single TCR beta chain is shown here with its context. The antigen is not known. TCRdb's table, derived via immunoSEQ multiplex PCR, lists solely in-frame clones and lacks some. This repertoire shows millions of clones, about 92% found once; its top ten account for under 0.15%. The data were taken from a study of shared clonotypes between healthy human individuals. Naive CD45RA+ and memory CD45RA-negative subsets were split from CD4+ cells. Findings and limits, study-wide: Larger estimated richness was generally recorded for naive subsets relative to memory subsets. Represented genetic and exposure-history diversity was restricted by having few donors. Generation of non-shared clonotypes was less probable than generation of clonotypes shared by all four donors.

Looked up from germline, CDR1 is SGHNT and CDR2 is YYREEE (reference sequence). The CDR3 totals 15 residues. J was trimmed by 3 bases and V by 2 bases; bases with no gene match: 3. Sequencing used naive CD4+ T cells sorted from blood. The subset is: CD45RA+ positively selected. This receptor was obtained from a young man in good health. V gene TRBV5-4 combines with J gene TRBJ2-3; 10 bases are a match to TRBD2. The CDR3 bases are TGTGCCAGCAGCTTTAGCGGGAGGAAGACAGATACGCAGTATTTT. This codes for CASSFSGRKTDTQYF.